The source of this TCR beta chain is a study of blood T cell repertoires in COVID-19. Clones were sequenced by immunoSEQ multiplex PCR, and TCRdb holds only the in-frame ones, with some missing. The sample yields about 160,000 clones, approximately 87% seen once. The CDR3 covers 20 residues. The receptor was derived from a woman in her 70s with COVID-19, enrolled during active disease. The sequencing sample was made of peripheral blood. V is TRBV21-1 and J is TRBJ1-2; the D segment call TRBD1 is taken from the table without a DNA check. TRBV21-1 is flagged as a pseudogene. The CDR3 loop reads CASSKDTGGVPISANYGYTF. The CDR3, as DNA: TGTGCCAGCAGCAAAGACACAGGGGGCGTCCCAATCTCAGCTAACTATGGCTACACCTTC.